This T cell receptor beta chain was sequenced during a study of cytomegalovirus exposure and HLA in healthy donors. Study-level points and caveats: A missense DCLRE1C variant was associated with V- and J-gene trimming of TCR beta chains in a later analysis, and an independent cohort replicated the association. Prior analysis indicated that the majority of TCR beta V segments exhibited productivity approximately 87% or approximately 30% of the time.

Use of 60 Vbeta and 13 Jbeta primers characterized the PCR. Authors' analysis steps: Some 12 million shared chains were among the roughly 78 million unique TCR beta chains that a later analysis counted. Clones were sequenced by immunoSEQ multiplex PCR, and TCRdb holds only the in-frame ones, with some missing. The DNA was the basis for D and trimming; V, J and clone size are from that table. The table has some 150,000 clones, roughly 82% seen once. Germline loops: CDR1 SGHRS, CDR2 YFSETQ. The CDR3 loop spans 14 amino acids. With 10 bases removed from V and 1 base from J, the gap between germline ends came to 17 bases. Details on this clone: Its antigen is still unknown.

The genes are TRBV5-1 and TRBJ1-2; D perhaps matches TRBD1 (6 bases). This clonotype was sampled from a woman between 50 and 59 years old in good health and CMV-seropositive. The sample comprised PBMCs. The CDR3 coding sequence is TGCGCCGGAAAACAGGGACCCGATAACTATGGCTACACCTTC. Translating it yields CAGKQGPDNYGYTF.